One T cell receptor (beta chain) is described in this entry. This sample is drawn from a study of CD8+ T cells in alopecia areata. Treatment: oral pan-JAK inhibitor, 5-10 mg twice daily. As the sequencing template, cDNA was produced by extracting RNA and reverse transcribing it. The data were produced by immunoSEQ multiplex PCR, yet TCRdb's version contains in-frame clones alone and is incomplete. The table records 200,000 or so clones, 58% of them present only once. Germline loops: CDR1 SGHTA, CDR2 FQGNSA. The ends lost 5 bases at V and 2 bases at J; junction bases unmatched: 3. The CDR3 runs 14 residues.

This rearrangement joins TRBV7-2 to TRBJ2-7, with 10 nucleotides matching TRBD1. The material was CD4+ T cells sorted from blood, obtained at week 24, from a patient treated with tofacitinib. The origin of this receptor is a human donor with alopecia areata. CDR3 sequence reads: CASSKGTGAYEQYF. The DNA for the CDR3 is TGTGCCAGCAGCAAAGGGACAGGGGCCTACGAGCAGTACTTC.